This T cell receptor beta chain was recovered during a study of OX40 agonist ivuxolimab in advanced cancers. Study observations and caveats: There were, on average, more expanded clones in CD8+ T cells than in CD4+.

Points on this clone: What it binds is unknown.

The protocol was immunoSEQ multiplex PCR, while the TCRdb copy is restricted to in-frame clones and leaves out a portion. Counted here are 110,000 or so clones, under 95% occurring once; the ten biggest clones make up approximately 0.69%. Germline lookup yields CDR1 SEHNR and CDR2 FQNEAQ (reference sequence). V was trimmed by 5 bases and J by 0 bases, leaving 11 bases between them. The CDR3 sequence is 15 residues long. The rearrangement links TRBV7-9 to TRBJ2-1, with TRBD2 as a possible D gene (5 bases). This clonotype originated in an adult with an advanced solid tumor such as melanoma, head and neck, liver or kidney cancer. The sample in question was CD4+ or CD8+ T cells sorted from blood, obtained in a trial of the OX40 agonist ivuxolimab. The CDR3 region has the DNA TGTGCCAGCAGCCGTCCGGGAAGCTCCTACAATGAGCAGTTCTTC. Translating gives CASSRPGSSYNEQFF.